The T cell receptor (beta chain) under discussion was sequenced for a study of cytomegalovirus exposure and HLA in healthy donors. Overall study results and limits: In a later analysis, most CMV-associated TCR beta chains appeared HLA-restricted. Sequencing likely generated an artifact that appeared as a cluster of highly shared sequence variants.

The PCR contained 60 Vbeta and 13 Jbeta primers. TCRdb's table, derived via immunoSEQ multiplex PCR, lists solely in-frame clones and lacks some. In the table there are 120,000 to 150,000 clones, around 75% of which are singletons. CDR1 and CDR2 (germline): LNHDA, SQIVND (reference sequence). This CDR3 spans 13 amino acids. Trimming left V 0 bases short and J 3 bases short, with 5 bases between. Of note for this clone: Its antigen is unidentified.

V usage is TRBV19 and J usage is TRBJ1-2, with D unclear. Material: PBMCs. The source of this sequence is a female donor in good health and CMV-seronegative. CDR3 sequence reads: CASSIDTDYGYTF. CDR3 DNA: TGTGCCAGTAGTATAGACACAGACTATGGCTACACCTTC.